The 32 T cell receptor beta chains below were found in one sample sequenced in a study of T cells after yellow fever vaccination. TCRdb itself ran the 5' RACE reads through MiXCR, one entry per CDR3 protein. This table has a few hundred thousand distinct CDR3 sequences, 6% to 7.5% appearing once. This material consisted of CD4+ T cells sorted from PBMCs, taken 15 days after the yellow fever booster vaccination. The receptor source for this set is a man aged 25 to 40 who received the YFV17D yellow fever vaccine.

The rearrangement links TRBV3-1 to TRBJ1-6, with D possibly matching TRBD1 (5 bases). The germline gives CDR1 LGHDT, CDR2 YNNKEL (reference sequence). This CDR3 region has 16 residues. V lost 7 bases, J lost 6 bases, and 19 bases lay in between. The CDR3: CASTPRGPGANSPLHF. The CDR3 nucleotides are TGTGCCAGCACCCCTCGGGGCCCCGGAGCTAATTCACCCCTCCACTTT.

This clonotype came up many times. The chain links TRBV28 to TRBJ1-3; TRBD1 matches 10 bases. The V gene end was trimmed by 3 bases and the J gene end by 6 bases; junction bases not matched to a gene: 5. CDR3 size: 15 residues. Per the germline V gene, CDR1 is MDHEN and CDR2 is SYDVKM. CDR3 amino acids: CASSFGTGDVNTIYF. In nucleotides, the CDR3 is TGTGCCAGCAGTTTCGGGACAGGGGACGTAAACACCATATATTTT.

This clonotype was counted at least ten times. The chain employs TRBV28 and TRBJ2-3; D gene unclear. This CDR3 contains 11 residues. CDR1 is MDHEN, CDR2 SYDVKM, per germline. V gave up 6 bases and J gave up 5 bases, with 6 bases separating them. CDR3 bases: TGTGCCAGCAGCCCGCTAGATACGCAGTATTTT. This encodes CASSPLDTQYF.

This clonotype was counted between two and nine times. The chain recombines TRBV20-1 with TRBJ2-5; 8 bases map to TRBD2. J was trimmed by 4 bases and V by 3 bases; bases with no gene match: 13. The CDR3 has 16 amino acids. From germline, CDR1 is DFQATT and CDR2 SNEGSKA (reference sequence). Here the CDR3 reads CSASTGASGSRETQYF. CDR3 coding DNA: TGCAGTGCTAGTACTGGTGCGAGCGGGAGCCGAGAGACCCAGTACTTC.

This clonotype was counted ten times or more. The V and J genes are TRBV6-1 and TRBJ1-5; 10 nucleotides line up with TRBD1. The CDR3 spans 15 residues. Germline CDR1 reads MNHNS; CDR2 reads SASEGT. The trim removed 6 bases at V and 2 bases at J, leaving 4 bases unmatched. CDR3 DNA sequence: TGTGCCAGCAGCTGGACAGGGGGTGGCAATCAGCCCCAGCATTTT. It encodes CASSWTGGGNQPQHF.

This chain uses TRBV7-9 with TRBJ2-5, with TRBD2 identical over 8 bases. V was clipped by 10 bases and J by 6 bases; unmatched bases: 22. Germline loops: CDR1 SEHNR, CDR2 FQNEAQ (reference sequence). There are 17 residues in the CDR3. The CDR3 reads CATSSWVSGRAEKTQYF. The CDR3 DNA follows: TGTGCCACCAGTTCGTGGGTCTCCGGGAGGGCCGAGAAGACCCAGTACTTC.

In this sample, this clonotype turned up a few times. The chain carries TRBV11-1 and TRBJ2-3; TRBD1 agrees at 7 bases. CDR3 length: 16 residues. The V gene end was trimmed by 5 bases and the J gene end by 2 bases; junction bases not matched to a gene: 10. CDR1 and CDR2 from the germline V gene are SGHAT and FQDESV (reference sequence). CDR3 sequence: CASSLNEGASTDTQYF. The DNA of the CDR3 is TGTGCCAGCAGCCTCAATGAGGGGGCTTCCACAGATACGCAGTATTTT. Full variable domain (outside the CDR3, taken from reference TRBV11-1 and TRBJ2-3): EAEVAQSPRYKITEKSQAVAFWCDPISGHATLYWYRQILGQGPELLVQFQDESVVDDSQLPKDRFSAERLKGVDSTLKIQPAELGDSAMYLCASSLNEGASTDTQYFGPGTRLTVL.

This clonotype was found many times. This chain joins TRBV7-8 and TRBJ2-7; D gene uncertain. V lost 1 base, J lost 0 bases, and 10 bases lay in between. CDR3 length equals 15 residues. CDR1 SGHVS and CDR2 FQNEAQ come from the germline V gene. CDR3 DNA sequence: TGTGCCAGCAGCTTAGGATATACCAGCTCCTACGAGCAGTACTTC. Its protein is CASSLGYTSSYEQYF.

The chain joins TRBV5-1 to TRBJ2-5; D is undetermined. Germline V CDR1 and CDR2: SGHRS, YFSETQ. The CDR3 is 13 residues long. V lost 1 base to trimming and J lost 4 bases, with 8 bases between them. CDR3 coding DNA: TGCGCCAGCAGCTTGCATTATGTAGAGACCCAGTACTTC. Translating it yields CASSLHYVETQYF.

The table lists this clonotype with many counts. V gene TRBV6-5 combines with J gene TRBJ2-7, with 11 positions matching TRBD2. Trimming removed 2 bases from V and 1 base from J; junction bases left unmatched: 4. The CDR3 has 16 amino acids. Germline V CDR1 and CDR2: MNHEY, SVGAGI. DNA of the CDR3: TGTGCCAGCAGTTACATCACTAGCGGGAGATCCTACGAGCAGTACTTC. Translating gives CASSYITSGRSYEQYF.

This clonotype appeared many times. The V and J genes are TRBV6-5 and TRBJ2-2; D not certain. The CDR3 is made up of 12 amino acids. Germline CDR1 reads MNHEY; CDR2 reads SVGAGI. Trimming removed 6 bases at V and 9 bases at J, with 11 bases between. The CDR3 loop reads CASRGWARELFF. CDR3 nucleotides: TGTGCCAGCAGGGGCTGGGCAAGGGAGCTGTTTTTT.

This clonotype turned up a few times. This chain uses TRBV20-1 with TRBJ2-7, with 9 bases matching TRBD2. Germline V CDR1 and CDR2: DFQATT, SNEGSKA (reference sequence). The trim removed 3 bases at V and 3 bases at J, leaving 9 bases unmatched. The CDR3 is made up of 15 amino acids. DNA for the CDR3: TGCAGTGCTAGGTCCCTAGCGGGGCACAGCTACGAGCAGTACTTC. Its protein product is CSARSLAGHSYEQYF.

This clonotype was seen repeatedly, ten times or more. This chain connects TRBV7-9 to TRBJ2-1; TRBD2 is a possible D gene (6 bases). Trimming pared 4 bases from V and 6 bases from J, leaving 13 bases between. Looked up from germline, CDR1 is SEHNR and CDR2 is FQNEAQ (reference sequence). There are 14 residues in the CDR3. The CDR3 DNA reads as TGTGCCAGCAGCTGGGGACTTTTCGGCAATGAGCAGTTCTTC. Translating it yields CASSWGLFGNEQFF.

V gene TRBV6-2 or TRBV6-3 combines with J gene TRBJ1-5, with 8 bases identical to TRBD1. In germline, CDR1 is MNHEY, CDR2 SVGEGT. The trim removed 6 bases at V and 5 bases at J, leaving 3 bases unmatched. CDR3 length: 13 residues. This CDR3 reads CASSTDRDQPQHF. CDR3 sequence (DNA): TGTGCCAGCAGCACGGACAGGGATCAGCCCCAGCATTTT.

The chain combines TRBV6-1 with TRBJ1-5; D call uncertain. The germline V gene encodes CDR1 MNHNS and CDR2 SASEGT. The CDR3 runs to 15 residues. Trimming pared 6 bases from V and 0 bases from J, leaving 12 bases between. CDR3 in DNA: TGTGCCAGCAGCCCCGGATATTATAGCAATCAGCCCCAGCATTTT. Encoded protein: CASSPGYYSNQPQHF.

CDR3 residues: CASATRGRQGRDTQYF. The CDR3 DNA reads TGTGCCAGTGCCACCCGAGGGAGACAGGGCAGAGATACGCAGTATTTT. The chain couples TRBV19 to TRBJ2-3, with TRBD1 identical over 7 bases. Germline V lookup: CDR1 LNHDA, CDR2 SQIVND (reference sequence). This CDR3 contains 16 residues. With V trimmed by 8 bases and J by 5 bases, 16 bases remained unmatched.

This chain connects TRBV3-1 to TRBJ2-1, with TRBD1 as a possible D gene (6 bases). Germline CDR1 and CDR2: LGHDT and YNNKEL (reference sequence). This CDR3 is built from 16 residues. Trimming cost V 4 bases and J 8 bases, with 21 bases left between them. The CDR3 sequence is CASSRWDTATYDEQFF. The CDR3 DNA is TGTGCCAGCAGCCGGTGGGACACCGCAACTTACGATGAGCAGTTCTTC.

In its sample, this clonotype was seen many times. As DNA, the CDR3 is TGTGCCAGCAGTGTCGGGAGGATCGACCGGGATGAGCAGTTCTTC. Encoded protein: CASSVGRIDRDEQFF. The chain recombines TRBV2 with TRBJ2-1; 7 nucleotides align to TRBD2. V trimming: 4 bases; J trimming: 8 bases; junction bases outside the gene matches: 11. CDR3 length: 15 residues. CDR1 and CDR2 (germline): SNHLY, FYNNEI.

At least ten counts were recorded for this clonotype. This chain links TRBV19 with TRBJ1-1; no clear D gene. Trimming removed 4 bases at V and 0 bases at J, with 12 bases between. There are 15 residues in the CDR3. The germline gives CDR1 LNHDA, CDR2 SQIVND (reference sequence). The CDR3 nucleotides read TGTGCCAGTAGTAAGAACAGCTACATGAACACTGAAGCTTTCTTT. This gives the protein CASSKNSYMNTEAFF.

Only a few counts were recorded for this clonotype. The rearrangement joins TRBV7-6 to TRBJ2-1, with D possibly matching TRBD2 (6 bases). The germline V and J ends were trimmed by 1 base and 9 bases, with 16 bases remaining between them. Germline CDR1 SGHVS, CDR2 FNYEAQ. This CDR3 has 15 amino acids. The CDR3 protein is CASSLDSGPYLEQFF. The CDR3 coding sequence is TGTGCCAGCAGCTTAGATAGCGGACCCTATCTTGAGCAGTTCTTC.

As concerns this clonotype: One base away lies a much larger clone, so this may be a sequencing read error. The rearrangement joins TRBV20-1 to TRBJ1-4, with D unresolved. CDR1 is DFQATT and CDR2 is SNEGSKA in the germline V gene (reference sequence). Trimming shortened V by 0 bases and J by 10 bases, and 9 bases separated the two germline ends. The CDR3 is 12 residues long. CDR3 region: CSARDPLGKLFF. For the CDR3, the DNA is TGCAGTGCTAGAGATCCCCTTGGAAAACTGTTTTTT.

This clonotype occurred many times. This chain's CDR3 is CASSRLGGSDYEQYF. CDR3 coding DNA: TGCGCCAGCAGCCGGCTAGGAGGTTCGGACTACGAGCAGTACTTC. The chain is built from TRBV5-1 and TRBJ2-7, with a tentative D call TRBD2 (5 bases). V dropped 4 bases and J dropped 3 bases, with 17 bases sitting between them. Germline CDR1 SGHRS, CDR2 YFSETQ. The CDR3 has 15 residues.

This clonotype was detected a few times. V usage is TRBV4-3 and J usage is TRBJ2-3, with D maybe TRBD2 (6 bases). This CDR3 comprises 15 residues. Trimming pared 1 base from V and 3 bases from J, leaving 11 bases between. Looked up from germline, CDR1 is LGHNA and CDR2 is YSLEER. The CDR3 region has the DNA TGCGCCAGCAGCCAAGTTTTTAGCGGTACAGATACGCAGTATTTT. As protein: CASSQVFSGTDTQYF.

This chain joins TRBV6-1 and TRBJ1-3; unclear D gene. The ends were cut back, 6 bases at V and 3 bases at J, with 9 bases in the middle. The germline V gene encodes CDR1 MNHNS and CDR2 SASEGT. The CDR3 has 13 residues. This CDR3 is CASRTVDGNTIYF. As DNA, the CDR3 is TGTGCCAGCAGGACCGTTGATGGAAACACCATATATTTT.

This clonotype was picked up many times. The CDR3 is CASSLALDRAGNTIYF. DNA for the CDR3: TGTGCCAGCAGCTTAGCCCTTGACAGGGCCGGAAACACCATATATTTT. This chain connects TRBV7-2 to TRBJ1-3; TRBD1 agrees at 7 bases. Unmatched junction bases numbered 6, after V lost 0 bases and J lost 4 bases. This CDR3 is built from 16 residues. Germline V gene lookup returns CDR1 SGHTA and CDR2 FQGNSA.

This clonotype was counted at least ten times. This sequence joins TRBV12-3 or TRBV12-4 and TRBJ2-1, with 8 bases matching TRBD2. V shed 6 bases and J 15 bases; nucleotides not matched to a gene: 31. The CDR3 length is 19 residues. The CDR3 bases are TGTGCCAGCAGCTTGTGGTTAAGGGCGGGAGGCACCAAGAAACGGTCCCTGTTCTTC. Translated, it gives CASSLWLRAGGTKKRSLFF.

The J gene is TRBJ2-1, the V gene TRBV4-3; 11 bases agree with TRBD2. The CDR3 extends over 20 amino acids. The V gene's germline CDR1 is LGHNA and CDR2 YSLEER. V lost 0 bases, J lost 3 bases, and 13 bases stayed unmatched. The CDR3: CASSQDAPQLAGAYYNEQFF. The CDR3 nucleotides read TGCGCCAGCAGCCAAGATGCCCCCCAACTAGCGGGAGCCTACTACAATGAGCAGTTCTTC.

The chain carries TRBV12-3 or TRBV12-4 and TRBJ2-5; D perhaps matches TRBD2 (6 bases). The CDR3 runs to 12 residues. V gave up 8 bases and J gave up 3 bases, with 10 bases separating them. The CDR3 coding sequence is TGTGCCAGCCCCGGGAGAAAAGAGACCCAGTACTTC. It specifies CASPGRKETQYF.

The sample holds a few counts of this clonotype. The chain carries TRBV20-1 and TRBJ1-2, with 7 bases identical to TRBD1. The CDR3 is 15 residues long. Losses at the gene ends were 3 bases for V and 8 bases for J; bases not matched to a gene: 15. In germline, CDR1 is DFQATT, CDR2 SNEGSKA (reference sequence). The CDR3 DNA is TGCAGTGCTAGGTTCCATCGCAGGGGGGGTGAAGGCTACACCTTC. It encodes CSARFHRRGGEGYTF.

This clonotype has at least ten counts. The chain couples TRBV7-8 to TRBJ2-6; 7 positions agree with TRBD1. V dropped 9 bases and J dropped 0; count of bases not matched to a gene: 11. This CDR3 has 17 residues. The germline V gene encodes CDR1 SGHVS and CDR2 FQNEAQ. The CDR3 bases are TGTGCCAGAGGGACAGCCCCAGGCATCTCTGGGGCCAACGTCCTGACTTTC. Translation gives CARGTAPGISGANVLTF.

V gene TRBV7-2 combines with J gene TRBJ2-5, with TRBD2 identical over 11 bases. The V gene's germline CDR1 is SGHTA and CDR2 FQGNSA. V lost 4 bases to trimming and J lost 4 bases; unmatched junction nucleotides: 5. This CDR3 is built from 15 residues. The CDR3 nucleotides read TGTGCCAGCAGCTACACTAGCGGGAGTAGAGAGACCCAGTACTTC. Amino acid sequence: CASSYTSGSRETQYF.

This clonotype has a count of ten or more. The CDR3 DNA is TGTGCCAGCAGCTTAGACCGGGACAGGTTCTACGAGCAGTACTTC. It yields the protein CASSLDRDRFYEQYF. The genes are TRBV7-8 and TRBJ2-7; 8 nucleotides agree with TRBD1. After removal of 1 base from V and 3 bases from J, the junction contained 5 bases not matched to a gene. There are 15 residues in the CDR3. Per germline, CDR1 SGHVS and CDR2 FQNEAQ. Full variable domain (remainder filled in from reference TRBV7-8 and TRBJ2-7): GAGVSQSPRYKVAKRGQDVALRCDPISGHVSLFWYQQALGQGPEFLTYFQNEAQLDKSGLPSDRFFAERPEGSVSTLKIQRTQQEDSAVYLCASSLDRDRFYEQYFGPGTRLTVT.